Listed here are 5 T cell receptor beta chains from one sample, sequenced in a study of cytomegalovirus exposure and HLA in healthy donors. Researchers ran the PCR with 60 Vbeta and 13 Jbeta primers. The repertoire was sequenced with immunoSEQ multiplex PCR; TCRdb's copy has only in-frame clones and lacks some. The table lists over 150,000 clones, roughly 79% of them singletons, with around 3.1% in the top ten. Sequencing was carried out using PBMCs. Every receptor here comes from a woman between 50 and 59 years old in good health and CMV-seropositive.

This clone was counted between two and nine times. The V gene is TRBV7-2, the J gene TRBJ2-3; the match to TRBD2 covers 7 bases. Per germline, CDR1 SGHTA and CDR2 FQGNSA. V shed 6 bases and J 14 bases; nucleotides not matched to a gene: 11. The CDR3 has 12 residues. This chain's CDR3 is CASSSSGARVYF. The CDR3 DNA sequence: TGTGCCAGCAGTTCCAGCGGGGCCCGGGTGTATTTT.

The table lists this clone with a count of one. The chain recombines TRBV29-1 with TRBJ1-2; TRBD1 matches at 12 bases. From germline, CDR1 is SQVTM and CDR2 ANQGSEA. The CDR3 has 13 amino acids. Trimming at V came to 8 bases and at J to 7 bases, leaving 8 bases not matched to a gene. CDR3 DNA sequence: TGCAGCTCGGGGGGGGACAGGGGGCTTGGCTACACCTTC. Its protein is CSSGGDRGLGYTF.

The chain has TRBV18 and TRBJ1-2; D remains ambiguous. The germline gives CDR1 KGHSH, CDR2 LQKENI. This CDR3 comprises 15 residues. The ends were cut back, 3 bases at V and 5 bases at J, with 16 bases in the middle. The CDR3 DNA is TGTGCCAGCTCACCGTCCTATAGGGAGGTATATGGCTACACCTTC. Translation: CASSPSYREVYGYTF.

The gene calls are TRBV4-1 and TRBJ1-5; TRBD1 might be the D (5 bases). This CDR3 is built from 14 residues. Trimming took off 2 bases at V and 5 bases at J, with 10 bases between the two ends. Germline V gives CDR1 MGHRA, CDR2 YSYEKL. The CDR3 DNA reads as TGCGCCAGCAGCCAACGGAGGGGAGATCAGCCCCAGCATTTT. This encodes CASSQRRGDQPQHF.

The chain links TRBV5-1 to TRBJ2-7; 10 bases line up with TRBD2. Germline V lookup: CDR1 SGHRS, CDR2 YFSETQ. The CDR3 length is 17 residues. Germline trimming cut 1 base from V and 2 bases from J; bases unmatched to any gene: 9. The CDR3 loop reads CASSLSTSGMGTYEQYF. CDR3 in DNA: TGCGCCAGCAGCTTGAGCACTAGCGGGATGGGGACCTACGAGCAGTACTTC.